The 29 T cell receptor beta chains reported below all come from one sample, sequenced in a study of siplizumab effects on memory and regulatory T cells. Measured with immunoSEQ multiplex PCR; TCRdb has only the in-frame clones, and not every one. Of roughly 93,000 clones in the sample, roughly 94% were seen once. What was sequenced was non-Treg CD4+ T cells sorted from blood. The source is a human donor in good health.

The chain recombines TRBV15 with TRBJ2-6, with unresolved D. Per germline, CDR1 LNHNV and CDR2 YYDKDF (reference sequence). This CDR3 contains 15 residues. Trimming left V 2 bases short and J 2 bases short, with 7 bases between. CDR3 protein: CATSRSIPGANVLTF. The CDR3 bases are TGTGCCACCAGCAGAAGTATCCCTGGGGCCAACGTCCTGACTTTC.

The CDR3 sequence is CASSEAGTGGTGELFF. The CDR3 nucleotides read TGTGCCAGCAGTGAAGCCGGGACAGGGGGCACCGGGGAGCTGTTTTTT. The V gene is TRBV6-1, the J gene TRBJ2-2; 11 nucleotides agree with TRBD1. V dropped 0 bases and J dropped 4; count of bases not matched to a gene: 1. The CDR3 contains 16 residues. Germline CDR1 MNHNS, CDR2 SASEGT.

The chain joins TRBV2 to TRBJ2-3; 9 bases are a match to TRBD1. Per germline, CDR1 SNHLY and CDR2 FYNNEI. The CDR3 loop spans 15 amino acids. V shed 6 bases and J 1 base; nucleotides not matched to a gene: 5. The CDR3 DNA sequence: TGTGCCAGCAGCGGACAGGGGTCTCGCACAGATACGCAGTATTTT. Translated, it gives CASSGQGSRTDTQYF.

The chain has TRBV7-3 and TRBJ2-3; 14 nucleotides align to TRBD2. The ends lost 2 bases at V and 3 bases at J; junction bases unmatched: 1. The CDR3 is 16 residues long. Looked up from germline, CDR1 is SGHTA and CDR2 is FQGTGA. This CDR3 is CASSLGLAGGTDTQYF. CDR3 DNA sequence: TGTGCCAGCAGCTTAGGACTAGCGGGAGGTACAGATACGCAGTATTTT.

This rearrangement joins TRBV6-1 to TRBJ1-5; D gene ambiguous. Trimming took 4 bases from V and 0 from J, leaving 7 bases between them. The CDR3 has 14 amino acids. CDR1 MNHNS and CDR2 SASEGT come from the germline V gene. The CDR3 bases are TGTGCCAGCAGTGCTCCTCCTAGCAATCAGCCCCAGCATTTT. Its translation: CASSAPPSNQPQHF.

The V call is TRBV19, the J call TRBJ2-3, with TRBD2 as a possible D gene (6 bases). This CDR3 comprises 16 residues. The ends were cut back, 3 bases at V and 2 bases at J, with 15 bases in the middle. CDR1 is LNHDA, CDR2 SQIVND, per germline (reference sequence). For the CDR3, the DNA is TGTGCCAGTAGTATTGACGGGACTTCGCTCACAGATACGCAGTATTTT. Translation gives CASSIDGTSLTDTQYF. Variable domain in full (rest from reference TRBV19 and TRBJ2-3): DGGITQSPKYLFRKEGQNVTLSCEQNLNHDAMYWYRQDPGQGLRLIYYSQIVNDFQKGDIAEGYSVSREKKESFPLTVTSAQKNPTAFYLCASSIDGTSLTDTQYFGPGTRLTVL.

The chain employs TRBV28 and TRBJ1-3; the D is unclear. The CDR3 extends over 14 amino acids. CDR1 is MDHEN, CDR2 SYDVKM, per germline. The V end was cut by 5 bases, the J end by 4 bases, with 12 bases between. The CDR3 protein is CASSTPGYGNTIYF. CDR3 coding DNA: TGTGCCAGCAGTACCCCGGGGTACGGAAACACCATATATTTT.

This clone was observed a single time. The chain joins TRBV6-6 to TRBJ2-7; TRBD1 agrees at 10 bases. CDR1 is MNHNY, CDR2 SVGAGI, per germline (reference sequence). V lost 0 bases to trimming and J lost 5 bases; unmatched junction nucleotides: 4. There are 15 residues in the CDR3. CDR3 sequence reads: CASSYSRDRGNEQYF. CDR3 in DNA: TGTGCCAGCAGTTACTCCCGGGACAGGGGAAACGAGCAGTACTTC.

This rearrangement joins TRBV9 to TRBJ2-1; 11 nucleotides line up with TRBD2. Germline V gives CDR1 SGDLS, CDR2 YYNGEE. Trimming at V came to 1 base and at J to 5 bases, leaving 17 bases not matched to a gene. The CDR3 is 20 residues long. Here the CDR3 DNA reads TGTGCCAGCAGCGTAAGGATCAGGGAAACTAGCGGGAGAAAAAACAATGAGCAGTTCTTC. Translated: CASSVRIRETSGRKNNEQFF.

The chain carries TRBV18 and TRBJ2-7, with 7 bases fitting TRBD1. Per the germline V gene, CDR1 is KGHSH and CDR2 is LQKENI. This CDR3 contains 14 residues. Trimming at V came to 4 bases and at J to 2 bases, leaving 5 bases not matched to a gene. For the CDR3, the DNA is TGTGCCAGCTCACTAGGGGGCGGGCCCTACGAGCAGTACTTC. It specifies CASSLGGGPYEQYF.

The chain couples TRBV27 to TRBJ2-5; 16 bases are a match to TRBD2. This CDR3 region has 17 residues. Germline CDR1 MNHEY, CDR2 SMNVEV (reference sequence). After removal of 5 bases from V and 4 bases from J, the junction contained 7 bases not matched to a gene. The CDR3 spells CASSTGTSGRAAETQYF. CDR3 sequence (DNA): TGTGCCAGCAGTACCGGGACTAGCGGGAGGGCCGCAGAGACCCAGTACTTC.

V and J are TRBV19 and TRBJ2-4, with unresolved D. V gave up 3 bases and J gave up 8 bases, with 14 bases separating them. Germline-derived CDR1 and CDR2 are LNHDA and SQIVND (reference sequence). The CDR3 covers 14 residues. The CDR3 sequence: CASSIERAQDIQYF. The CDR3 nucleotides read TGTGCCAGTAGTATCGAAAGGGCTCAGGACATTCAGTACTTC.

The chain is built from TRBV7-9 and TRBJ1-2; maybe TRBD1 (5 bases). Per germline, CDR1 SEHNR and CDR2 FQNEAQ (reference sequence). The CDR3 length is 14 residues. V dropped 2 bases and J dropped 2 bases, with 9 bases sitting between them. For the CDR3, the DNA is TGTGCCAGCAGCTTAAGCAGGGTGAACTATGGCTACACCTTC. Residues: CASSLSRVNYGYTF.

CDR3 amino acids: CASSYSAYEQYF. CDR3 DNA sequence: TGTGCCAGCAGTTACTCTGCCTACGAGCAGTACTTC. The chain recombines TRBV6-5 with TRBJ2-7; D unclear. Germline V gives CDR1 MNHEY, CDR2 SVGAGI. V lost 0 bases and J lost 2, with 2 bases in between. This CDR3 is built from 12 residues.

The chain links TRBV4-1 to TRBJ1-4; D is unresolved. This CDR3 comprises 14 residues. Trimming shortened V by 1 base and J by 5 bases, and 8 bases separated the two germline ends. Germline V gene sequence: CDR1 MGHRA, CDR2 YSYEKL. CDR3 in DNA: TGCGCCAGCAGCCAAGTCTTTGGGAATGAAAAACTGTTTTTT. Protein sequence: CASSQVFGNEKLFF.

This chain connects TRBV7-9 to TRBJ1-1, with D hard to call. The CDR3 sequence is 16 residues long. The V end lost 4 bases, the J end lost 1 base, and 16 bases lay between the germline ends. CDR1 SEHNR and CDR2 FQNEAQ come from the germline V gene (reference sequence). The CDR3 spells CASSSSDRNGNTEAFF. The CDR3 DNA follows: TGTGCCAGCAGCTCGTCAGACCGGAACGGGAACACTGAAGCTTTCTTT.

The chain employs TRBV9 and TRBJ2-2, with D perhaps matching TRBD1 (6 bases). Trimming shortened V by 0 bases and J by 3 bases, and 18 bases separated the two germline ends. The CDR3 consists of 18 residues. CDR1 SGDLS and CDR2 YYNGEE come from the germline V gene. CDR3 protein: CASSVVRGQGIHTGELFF. The CDR3 coding sequence is TGTGCCAGCAGCGTAGTCCGAGGGCAGGGGATCCACACCGGGGAGCTGTTTTTT. The full variable domain, with the rest looked up from reference TRBV9 and TRBJ2-2, is DSGVTQTPKHLITATGQRVTLRCSPRSGDLSVYWYQQSLDQGLQFLIQYYNGEERAKGNILERFSAQQFPDLHSELNLSSLELGDSALYFCASSVVRGQGIHTGELFFGEGSRLTVL.

The chain carries TRBV2 and TRBJ2-5; 8 positions agree with TRBD2. After removal of 5 bases from V and 2 bases from J, the junction contained 13 bases not matched to a gene. Germline CDR1 SNHLY, CDR2 FYNNEI. The CDR3 has 17 amino acids. The CDR3 reads CASSQELAGNSQETQYF. The DNA for the CDR3 is TGTGCCAGCAGTCAGGAGCTAGCGGGTAATTCACAAGAGACCCAGTACTTC.

The chain is built from TRBV7-6 and TRBJ1-4; TRBD1 matches at 9 bases. V lost 6 bases to trimming and J lost 7 bases; unmatched junction nucleotides: 6. This CDR3 region has 14 residues. Germline lookup yields CDR1 SGHVS and CDR2 FNYEAQ. The CDR3 is CASRDRGGGEKLFF. CDR3 bases: TGTGCCAGCAGGGACAGGGGAGGCGGTGAAAAACTGTTTTTT.

The chain uses TRBV10-3 and TRBJ2-1, with a possible D match to TRBD1 (5 bases). There are 15 residues in the CDR3. Trimming took off 2 bases at V and 6 bases at J, with 14 bases between the two ends. Germline V gives CDR1 ENHRY, CDR2 SYGVKD. The CDR3 spells CAISEHVGASNEQFF. The CDR3 DNA sequence: TGTGCCATCAGTGAGCACGTAGGGGCTAGCAATGAGCAGTTCTTC.

The chain combines TRBV10-3 with TRBJ1-2, with 9 bases matching TRBD1. The CDR3 is 12 residues long. Germline V gene lookup returns CDR1 ENHRY and CDR2 SYGVKD. The V segment lost 4 bases and the J segment 7 bases; nucleotides outside the gene matches: 1. CDR3 sequence (DNA): TGTGCCATCAGTGGGACAGGGGTTGGCTACACCTTC. This encodes CAISGTGVGYTF.

The chain links TRBV4-1 to TRBJ1-2; the D is unclear. CDR3 length equals 16 residues. Looked up from germline, CDR1 is MGHRA and CDR2 is YSYEKL. The V and J ends lost 0 bases and 2 bases respectively, with 13 bases between them. The CDR3: CASSQDRAAENYGYTF. DNA for the CDR3: TGCGCCAGCAGCCAAGATCGAGCCGCGGAGAACTATGGCTACACCTTC.

Note on this clone: This same CDR3 is encoded by further DNA sequences in the sample. CDR3 amino acids: CASSIMETQYF. The CDR3 DNA follows: TGTGCCAGTAGTATCATGGAGACCCAGTACTTC. This rearrangement joins TRBV19 to TRBJ2-5; no clear D gene. Germline V gives CDR1 LNHDA, CDR2 SQIVND (reference sequence). The CDR3 has 11 amino acids. The ends were cut back, 3 bases at V and 5 bases at J, with 4 bases in the middle.

The V call is TRBV5-6, the J call TRBJ2-1; unclear D gene. Per germline, CDR1 SGHDT and CDR2 YYEEEE. The CDR3 consists of 13 residues. Trimming stripped 5 bases from V and 1 base from J, with 7 bases between. This CDR3 is CASRGNSYNEQFF. In DNA, the CDR3 is TGTGCCAGCAGGGGCAATTCCTACAATGAGCAGTTCTTC.

The V gene is TRBV29-1, the J gene TRBJ1-2, with 7 positions matching TRBD1. With 3 bases clipped from V and 2 bases from J, the junction kept 6 bases outside the gene matches. The CDR3 is 14 amino acids. Germline V gene sequence: CDR1 SQVTM, CDR2 ANQGSEA. Written as DNA, the CDR3 is TGCAGCGTTGACCAGGGGGTTGGGAACTATGGCTACACCTTC. Translated: CSVDQGVGNYGYTF. Combining the CDR3 with reference TRBV29-1 and TRBJ1-2 gives the whole variable domain SAVISQKPSRDICQRGTSLTIQCQVDSQVTMMFWYRQQPGQSLTLIATANQGSEATYESGFVIDKFPISRPNLTFSTLTVSNMSPEDSSIYLCSVDQGVGNYGYTFGSGTRLTVV.

This clone is a singleton in its sample. The V gene is TRBV7-8, the J gene TRBJ1-2; 8 bases fit TRBD1. V lost 3 bases, J lost 12 bases, and 6 bases stayed unmatched. The germline gives CDR1 SGHVS, CDR2 FQNEAQ. This CDR3 contains 12 residues. The CDR3 nucleotides read TGTGCCAGCAGCTTCCGGACAGGGAGGAACACCTTC. This codes for CASSFRTGRNTF.

This sequence joins TRBV5-1 and TRBJ2-7; D might be TRBD1 (6 bases). Per the germline V gene, CDR1 is SGHRS and CDR2 is YFSETQ. This CDR3 has 15 residues. V shed 0 bases and J shed 6 bases, with 16 bases lying between them. The CDR3, as DNA: TGCGCCAGCAGCTTGGTGGCCCTAACAGGGACCGAGCAGTACTTC. It translates to CASSLVALTGTEQYF.

This clone was picked up one time. V gene TRBV30 combines with J gene TRBJ1-2; D uncertain. The CDR3 has 11 residues. Trimming stripped 4 bases from V and 8 bases from J, with 11 bases between. Germline CDR1 reads GTSNPN; CDR2 reads SVGIG (reference sequence). The CDR3 DNA sequence: TGTGCCTGGACCAATGCGCGCGGCTACACCTTC. Its protein product is CAWTNARGYTF.

With regard to this clone: An end of the junction does not agree with germline; a read error may underlie this. V is TRBV19 and J is TRBJ1-2; D is unclear. The CDR3 spans 12 residues. In germline, CDR1 is LNHDA, CDR2 SQIVND (reference sequence). The DNA for the CDR3 is TGTGCCAGTAGAATAGGAACAAATGGCTACACCTTC. Its translation: CASRIGTNGYTF.